These 23 T cell receptor beta chains were sequenced from one sample in a study of T cells in Graves' hyperthyroidism and ophthalmopathy. From RNA transcripts, TCR beta CDR3 regions were amplified. HTBI primers were the set used in a first-round RT-PCR of the TCR CDR3. Via MiXCR, TCRdb re-called the multiplex PCR reads, giving one row per CDR3 protein. The sample lists approximately 870,000 distinct CDR3 sequences; over 35% were seen once. The sequencing sample was made of blood. The receptor set was obtained from a man between 18 and 29 years old with Graves' hyperthyroidism.

The V gene is TRBV7-9, the J gene TRBJ2-7; D is unclear. This CDR3 region has 16 residues. Per the germline V gene, CDR1 is SEHNR and CDR2 is FQNEAQ (reference sequence). Trimming stripped 7 bases from V and 0 bases from J, with 19 bases between. The CDR3 loop reads CASTVSLETNSYEQYF. As DNA, the CDR3 is TGTGCCAGCACCGTGTCTCTCGAGACAAACTCCTACGAGCAGTACTTC.

The CDR3 reads CASSQGPREETQYF. The CDR3 region has the DNA TGTGCCAGCAGCCAGGGACCCCGAGAGGAGACCCAGTACTTC. The chain uses TRBV5-6 and TRBJ2-5; D may be TRBD1 or TRBD2 (5 bases each). The V end lost 4 bases, the J end lost 5 bases, and 15 bases lay between the germline ends. The germline V gene has CDR1 SGHDT and CDR2 YYEEEE. CDR3 size: 14 residues.

Many counts were recorded for this clonotype. The chain recombines TRBV5-6 with TRBJ1-6; unclear D gene. V lost 2 bases, J lost 7 bases, and 4 bases lay in between. The CDR3 contains 12 residues. Germline V gene data show CDR1 as SGHDT and CDR2 as YYEEEE. The CDR3 nucleotides read TGTGCCAGCAGCTTTGGAAATTCACCCCTCCACTTT. Residues: CASSFGNSPLHF.

As for this clonotype: A much larger clone sits a single nucleotide away, making a read error possible. The J gene is TRBJ2-2, the V gene TRBV2; no definite D call. CDR3 size: 13 residues. Deletions cut 2 bases from V and 5 bases from J, with 6 bases between. The germline CDR1 and CDR2 sequences are SNHLY and FYNNEI. CDR3 sequence: CASSERWTGELFF. Here the CDR3 DNA reads TGTGCCAGCAGTGAACGGTGGACCGGGGAGCTGTTTTTT. The entire variable domain, with the rest obtained from reference TRBV2 and TRBJ2-2, is as follows: EPEVTQTPSHQVTQMGQEVILRCVPISNHLYFYWYRQILGQKVEFLVSFYNNEISEKSEIFDDQFSVERPDGSNFTLKIRSTKLEDSAMYFCASSERWTGELFFGEGSRLTVL.

The J gene is TRBJ2-2, the V gene TRBV5-4, with D possibly being TRBD2 (5 bases). CDR3 size: 14 residues. From germline, CDR1 is SGHNT and CDR2 YYREEE (reference sequence). Deletions cut 2 bases from V and 8 bases from J, with 13 bases between. The CDR3 reads CASSFQAGEGELFF. In DNA, the CDR3 is TGTGCCAGCAGCTTTCAGGCGGGCGAGGGGGAGCTGTTTTTT. Supplemented by reference TRBV5-4 and TRBJ2-2, the full variable domain reads ETGVTQSPTHLIKTRGQQVTLRCSSQSGHNTVSWYQQALGQGPQFIFQYYREEENGRGNFPPRFSGLQFPNYSSELNVNALELDDSALYLCASSFQAGEGELFFGEGSRLTVL.

This clonotype was detected ten times or more. This rearrangement joins TRBV7-8 to TRBJ1-1; D is ambiguous. The germline gives CDR1 SGHVS, CDR2 FQNEAQ. Trimming stripped 0 bases from V and 0 bases from J, with 5 bases between. This CDR3 has 14 residues. CDR3 DNA: TGTGCCAGCAGCTTAGCGCCACTGAACACTGAAGCTTTCTTT. Residues: CASSLAPLNTEAFF.

The chain has TRBV7-6 and TRBJ2-5, with 8 bases aligning to TRBD2. V lost 5 bases, J lost 5 bases, and 13 bases stayed unmatched. The V gene's germline CDR1 is SGHVS and CDR2 FNYEAQ. CDR3 size: 16 residues. CDR3 DNA sequence: TGTGCCAGCAGCACTAATTCGGGGACTAGTGGGGAGACCCAGTACTTC. It specifies CASSTNSGTSGETQYF.

This chain connects TRBV4-1 to TRBJ1-1; D gene ambiguous. V lost 2 bases and J lost 1, with 8 bases in between. The CDR3 runs 14 residues. Per the germline V gene, CDR1 is MGHRA and CDR2 is YSYEKL. The CDR3 region is CASSQSTANTEAFF. CDR3 bases: TGCGCCAGCAGCCAAAGTACGGCGAACACTGAAGCTTTCTTT.

The table lists this clonotype with many counts. V gene TRBV29-1 combines with J gene TRBJ2-7; 8 nucleotides align to TRBD1. Trimming cost V 7 bases and J 4 bases; bases outside gene matches: 6. CDR3 size: 12 residues. Germline V gene lookup returns CDR1 SQVTM and CDR2 ANQGSEA. The CDR3 loop is CSAQDREYEQYF. The CDR3, as DNA: TGCAGCGCTCAGGACAGGGAGTACGAGCAGTACTTC.

This clonotype appeared a single time. The J gene is TRBJ2-2, the V gene TRBV10-3; unclear D gene. Looked up from germline, CDR1 is ENHRY and CDR2 is SYGVKD. Trimming removed 3 bases from V and 5 bases from J, with 10 bases in between. The CDR3 runs 14 residues. In DNA, the CDR3 is TGTGCCATCAGTGATTACTACCCAACCGGGGAGCTGTTTTTT. This codes for CAISDYYPTGELFF.

The chain couples TRBV25-1 to TRBJ1-6, with D possibly being TRBD1 (5 bases). CDR1 MGHDK and CDR2 SYGVNS come from the germline V gene. This CDR3 is built from 14 residues. Trimming pared 5 bases from V and 6 bases from J, leaving 11 bases between. CDR3 nucleotides: TGTGCCAGCAGTTTACAGGACGCTAATTCACCCCTCCACTTT. It codes for CASSLQDANSPLHF.

Here the CDR3 DNA reads TGTGCCAGCAGCCAACCCTTGGGCGGGCAGGGGAACACTGAAGCTTTCTTT. Protein product: CASSQPLGGQGNTEAFF. The V gene is TRBV14, the J gene TRBJ1-1; D possibly corresponds to TRBD1 (5 bases). Deletions cut 2 bases from V and 1 base from J, with 17 bases between. Germline CDR1 reads SGHDN; CDR2 reads FVKESK. The CDR3 is 17 residues long.

This clonotype was seen at least ten times. The rearrangement joins TRBV24-1 to TRBJ2-5, with D perhaps TRBD2 (5 bases). V dropped 0 bases and J dropped 4 bases, with 5 bases sitting between them. The germline CDR1 and CDR2 sequences are KGHDR and SFDVKD. This CDR3 has 13 amino acids. CDR3 in amino acids: CATSDLRGETQYF. The CDR3 DNA is TGTGCCACCAGTGATTTGCGGGGAGAGACCCAGTACTTC.

Many counts were recorded for this clonotype. The V call is TRBV10-3, the J call TRBJ2-7; 7 nucleotides agree with TRBD1. The germline gives CDR1 ENHRY, CDR2 SYGVKD. V was pared by 3 bases and J by 9 bases, with 8 bases of the junction left unmatched. The CDR3 is 13 amino acids. CDR3 sequence (DNA): TGTGCCATCAGTGACCCGGGACAGCCAGCGCAGTACTTC. It is translated as CAISDPGQPAQYF.

The J gene is TRBJ2-7, the V gene TRBV6-2 or TRBV6-3, with D unclear. The V gene's germline CDR1 is MNHEY and CDR2 SVGEGT. The CDR3 contains 12 residues. Trimming stripped 7 bases from V and 0 bases from J, with 7 bases between. The DNA of the CDR3 is TGTGCCAGCATCTCAGTCTCCTACGAGCAGTACTTC. This sequence encodes CASISVSYEQYF.

The gene calls are TRBV7-9 and TRBJ1-1; D is possibly TRBD1 (5 bases). The CDR3 length is 15 residues. Deletions cut 4 bases from V and 0 bases from J, with 12 bases between. Germline V lookup: CDR1 SEHNR, CDR2 FQNEAQ (reference sequence). The CDR3 region is CASSSQGGMNTEAFF. The CDR3 nucleotides read TGTGCCAGCAGCTCCCAGGGCGGAATGAACACTGAAGCTTTCTTT. The full variable domain, its missing parts supplied by reference TRBV7-9 and TRBJ1-1, is DTGVSQNPRHKITKRGQNVTFRCDPISEHNRLYWYRQTLGQGPEFLTYFQNEAQLEKSRLLSDRFSAERPKGSFSTLEIQRTEQGDSAMYLCASSSQGGMNTEAFFGQGTRLTVV.

The V and J genes are TRBV2 and TRBJ2-5; D might be TRBD2 (5 bases). The ends were cut back, 4 bases at V and 7 bases at J, with 16 bases in the middle. The germline gives CDR1 SNHLY, CDR2 FYNNEI. The CDR3 loop spans 14 amino acids. The CDR3 sequence is CASSVGQRRGTQYF. The CDR3 DNA is TGTGCCAGCAGTGTCGGTCAGCGCCGGGGGACCCAGTACTTC.

About this clonotype: A read error may account for a junction end that differs from germline. The CDR3 region is CASSLTGTSTEAFF. The CDR3 DNA reads TGTGCCAGCAGCTTGACAGGGACGAGCACTGAGGCTTTCTTT. The rearrangement uses TRBV5-4 and TRBJ1-1, with D perhaps matching TRBD1 (6 bases). CDR3 length: 14 residues. CDR1 is SGHNT and CDR2 is YYREEE in the germline V gene (reference sequence). The full variable domain, in which reference TRBV5-4 and TRBJ1-1 provide the parts outside the CDR3, is ETGVTQSPTHLIKTRGQQVTLRCSSQSGHNTVSWYQQALGQGPQFIFQYYREEENGRGNFPPRFSGLQFPNYSSELNVNALELDDSALYLCASSLTGTSTEAFFGQGTRLTVV.

The J gene is TRBJ1-2, the V gene TRBV29-1; the match to TRBD1 covers 8 bases. Germline V gene data show CDR1 as SQVTM and CDR2 as ANQGSEA. V lost 7 bases and J lost 7; bases outside the gene matches: 11. This CDR3 is built from 13 residues. As DNA, the CDR3 is TGCAGCGCTTCGCAGGGGGCTTCGGCTGGCTACACCTTC. It specifies CSASQGASAGYTF. The full variable domain, its missing parts supplied by reference TRBV29-1 and TRBJ1-2, is SAVISQKPSRDICQRGTSLTIQCQVDSQVTMMFWYRQQPGQSLTLIATANQGSEATYESGFVIDKFPISRPNLTFSTLTVSNMSPEDSSIYLCSASQGASAGYTFGSGTRLTVV.

The chain is built from TRBV5-1 and TRBJ1-3; D is possibly TRBD1 (5 bases). Germline V lookup: CDR1 SGHRS, CDR2 YFSETQ. The CDR3 contains 16 residues. Trimming removed 0 bases at V and 4 bases at J, with 14 bases between. The CDR3 spells CASSLVAGSLGNTIYF. DNA for the CDR3: TGCGCCAGCAGCTTGGTGGCAGGGTCTCTCGGAAACACCATATATTTT.

This clonotype was counted many times. The chain recombines TRBV25-1 with TRBJ1-2; D not resolved. The V end lost 2 bases, the J end lost 4 bases, and 5 bases lay between the germline ends. Per germline, CDR1 MGHDK and CDR2 SYGVNS. The CDR3 extends over 12 amino acids. The CDR3 DNA follows: TGTGCCAGCAGTGAACCCTTCTATGGCTACACCTTC. It codes for CASSEPFYGYTF.

This clonotype was seen many times. The rearrangement joins TRBV5-1 to TRBJ1-3; 8 bases fit TRBD1. Germline V gene sequence: CDR1 SGHRS, CDR2 YFSETQ. Trimming removed 4 bases from V and 4 bases from J; junction bases left unmatched: 13. This CDR3 comprises 17 residues. CDR3: CASSPESTGELGNTIYF. The CDR3 nucleotides are TGCGCCAGCAGCCCCGAATCGACAGGGGAATTAGGAAACACCATATATTTT.

This clonotype was observed a few times. This sequence joins TRBV11-2 and TRBJ1-5; D is possibly TRBD1 (5 bases). Germline V CDR1 and CDR2: SGHAT, FQNNGV. CDR3 size: 14 residues. Trimming shortened V by 4 bases and J by 3 bases, and 10 bases separated the two germline ends. The chain's CDR3 is CASSSGGTNQPQHF. The CDR3 bases are TGTGCCAGCAGCTCTGGGGGGACCAATCAGCCCCAGCATTTT.